The clone carrying this TCR beta chain was counted ten times or more. The antigen remains undetermined. J gave up 0 bases and V 3 bases, and 3 bases lay outside the gene matches. The CDR3 contains 16 residues. The germline V gene encodes CDR1 KGHSH and CDR2 LQKENI. Amplification of TCR beta CDR3 regions was performed using RNA transcripts as template. During a first-round RT-PCR of the TCR CDR3, the HTBI primer set was used. TCRdb reanalysed the multiplex PCR reads using MiXCR and keeps one entry per CDR3 protein. The sample includes a few hundred thousand distinct CDR3 sequences, about 15% of them seen just once. This sample was included in a study of T cells in Graves' hyperthyroidism and ophthalmopathy. Findings and limits, study-wide: Classification by a 13 V-J model distinguished ophthalmopathy from stable hyperthyroidism.

Drawn at first hyperthyroidism diagnosis, the blood sample preceded any ophthalmopathy symptoms. The source of this sequence is a woman aged 18-29 years with Graves' hyperthyroidism that later progressed to Graves' ophthalmopathy. The sequenced sample consisted of blood. This rearrangement joins TRBV18 to TRBJ2-3; TRBD2 aligns across 10 bases. The CDR3 sequence is CASSPMTSGSTDTQYF. CDR3 DNA: TGTGCCAGCTCACCCATGACTAGCGGGAGCACAGATACGCAGTATTTT.